The 10 T cell receptor beta chains listed next were all sequenced from one sample in a study of shared clonotypes between healthy human individuals. Terminally differentiated effector memory CD45RA+ cells were excluded by CCR7 positive selection of CD45RO-negative cells. Some clones are missing from TCRdb's copy, which holds only in-frame ones; the method was immunoSEQ multiplex PCR. This table has around 700,000 clones, about 91% appearing once. The sample taken for sequencing was naive CD8+ T cells sorted from blood. The source is a man younger than 40 in good health.

The chain employs TRBV5-1 and TRBJ1-4, with D perhaps matching TRBD1 (5 bases). CDR3 length: 15 amino acids. Germline V lookup: CDR1 SGHRS, CDR2 YFSETQ. The V gene lost 5 bases and the J gene lost 4 bases, with 15 bases spanning the gap. Here the CDR3 reads CASSFLGRNNEKLFF. In DNA form, the CDR3 reads TGCGCCAGCAGTTTCCTGGGACGGAATAATGAAAAACTGTTTTTT.

Only a few counts were recorded for this clone. The V call is TRBV29-1, the J call TRBJ2-7; 10 nucleotides align to TRBD2. V lost 4 bases to trimming and J lost 0 bases; unmatched junction nucleotides: 12. This CDR3 contains 17 residues. CDR1 and CDR2 (germline): SQVTM, ANQGSEA. The CDR3 nucleotides read TGCAGCGTTGCTGGACTAGCGGCCCCAACCAACTCCTACGAGCAGTACTTC. It encodes CSVAGLAAPTNSYEQYF.

The chain employs TRBV7-2 and TRBJ1-3; possible D gene TRBD1, 5 bases. The CDR3 covers 16 residues. Trimming removed 1 base at V and 4 bases at J, with 14 bases between. Germline V gives CDR1 SGHTA, CDR2 FQGNSA. The CDR3 DNA sequence: TGTGCCAGCAGCTTAGATGGTGGGGGGTTCGGAAACACCATATATTTT. As protein: CASSLDGGGFGNTIYF. Using reference TRBV7-2 and TRBJ1-3 for the parts outside the CDR3, the full variable domain is GAGVSQSPSNKVTEKGKDVELRCDPISGHTALYWYRQSLGQGLEFLIYFQGNSAPDKSGLPSDRFSAERTGGSVSTLTIQRTQQEDSAVYLCASSLDGGGFGNTIYFGEGSWLTVV.

The rearrangement links TRBV25-1 to TRBJ2-2; TRBD2 agrees at 7 bases. The CDR3 consists of 15 residues. CDR1 is MGHDK, CDR2 SYGVNS, per germline. Unmatched junction bases numbered 4, after V lost 2 bases and J lost 4 bases. The CDR3: CASSEDRTSTGELFF. The DNA of the CDR3 is TGTGCCAGCAGTGAAGATCGGACTAGCACCGGGGAGCTGTTTTTT. The entire variable domain, with the rest obtained from reference TRBV25-1 and TRBJ2-2, is as follows: EADIYQTPRYLVIGTGKKITLECSQTMGHDKMYWYQQDPGMELHLIHYSYGVNSTEKGDLSSESTVSRIRTEHFPLTLESARPSHTSQYLCASSEDRTSTGELFFGEGSRLTVL.

With respect to this clone: The sample carries other DNA sequences with the same CDR3. The chain combines TRBV5-4 with TRBJ2-7; D remains ambiguous. Per the germline V gene, CDR1 is SGHNT and CDR2 is YYREEE (reference sequence). Trimming shortened V by 0 bases and J by 0 bases, and 7 bases separated the two germline ends. CDR3 size: 14 residues. The chain's CDR3 is CASSLGTSSYEQYF. In DNA, the CDR3 is TGTGCCAGCAGCTTGGGGACGAGCTCCTACGAGCAGTACTTC.

There are a few counts of this clone. CDR3 coding DNA: TGTGCCAGCAGCTTCCCGGATGCTAACTATGGCTACACCTTC. Translated: CASSFPDANYGYTF. V usage is TRBV7-2 and J usage is TRBJ1-2, with unresolved D. Trimming left V 3 bases short and J 0 bases short, with 8 bases between. The germline gives CDR1 SGHTA, CDR2 FQGNSA. This CDR3 is built from 14 residues.

The chain combines TRBV7-9 with TRBJ2-7; D is uncertain. V dropped 5 bases and J dropped 0 bases, with 11 bases sitting between them. There are 14 residues in the CDR3. The germline CDR1 and CDR2 sequences are SEHNR and FQNEAQ (reference sequence). The DNA of the CDR3 is TGTGCCAGCAGCCCCACGTTGAGCTCCTACGAGCAGTACTTC. This encodes CASSPTLSSYEQYF.

V is TRBV6-5 and J is TRBJ2-1; 11 bases agree with TRBD2. This CDR3 is 15 amino acids long. Germline V lookup: CDR1 MNHEY, CDR2 SVGAGI. The V and J ends lost 5 bases and 5 bases, in that order; junction bases with no gene match: 5. In DNA form, the CDR3 reads TGTGCCAGCAGTCCACTAGCGGGAGTAAACAATGAGCAGTTCTTC. Protein product: CASSPLAGVNNEQFF.

This chain links TRBV27 with TRBJ2-7; D not resolved. The V and J ends lost 2 bases and 2 bases respectively, with 10 bases between them. The CDR3 is made up of 14 amino acids. CDR1 and CDR2 from the germline V gene are MNHEY and SMNVEV (reference sequence). CDR3 DNA: TGTGCCAGCAGTTTACGTGCAGCTACCTACGAGCAGTACTTC. Protein sequence: CASSLRAATYEQYF.

This rearrangement joins TRBV6-1 to TRBJ2-2; D gene ambiguous. Germline assignment: CDR1 MNHNS and CDR2 SASEGT. V was shortened by 0 bases and J by 8 bases, with 10 bases between the two germline ends. CDR3 size: 14 residues. CDR3 nucleotides: TGTGCCAGCAGTGAAGCGCAGGATTTGGGGGAGCTGTTTTTT. Translating it yields CASSEAQDLGELFF.